Each of the 9 T cell receptor beta chains below was sequenced from the same sample in a study of blood T cell repertoires in COVID-19. The assay was immunoSEQ multiplex PCR, and TCRdb's table has in-frame clones only and misses some. The data show 400,000 to 500,000 clones, around 89% seen once. The sequenced sample was PBMCs or T cells enriched from blood (not recorded which). Receptor source: a woman aged 40 to 50 who had recovered from COVID-19.

The V and J genes are TRBV6-5 and TRBJ2-3; D uncertain. The germline V gene encodes CDR1 MNHEY and CDR2 SVGAGI. Deletions cut 6 bases from V and 2 bases from J, with 9 bases between. This CDR3 region has 13 residues. The CDR3 protein is CASRTRNTDTQYF. CDR3 bases: TGTGCCAGCAGGACAAGAAACACAGATACGCAGTATTTT.

J is TRBJ1-1 and V is TRBV4-2; the D is unclear. This CDR3 is 14 amino acids long. The V gene's germline CDR1 is LGHNA and CDR2 YNFKEQ. The V end lost 0 bases, the J end lost 1 base, and 6 bases lay between the germline ends. The CDR3 here is CASSQDTRNTEAFF. In DNA form, the CDR3 reads TGTGCCAGCAGCCAAGATACCAGGAACACTGAAGCTTTCTTT.

This rearrangement joins TRBV15 to TRBJ1-5, with 9 positions matching TRBD1. Losses at the gene ends were 0 bases for V and 7 bases for J; bases not matched to a gene: 10. The CDR3 covers 17 residues. Germline lookup yields CDR1 LNHNV and CDR2 YYDKDF (reference sequence). The CDR3 spells CATSRDIGTGYFQPQHF. The CDR3 DNA reads as TGTGCCACCAGCAGAGATATAGGGACAGGGTATTTCCAGCCCCAGCATTTT.

This clone was counted once. The CDR3 DNA follows: TGTGCCACCAGTGATCCCAGGACAGGTAAGGGCTACAATGAGCAGTTCTTC. Translated, it gives CATSDPRTGKGYNEQFF. This sequence joins TRBV24-1 and TRBJ2-1; 7 nucleotides align to TRBD1. The V gene end was trimmed by 3 bases and the J gene end by 3 bases; junction bases not matched to a gene: 10. CDR1 is KGHDR, CDR2 SFDVKD, per germline. The CDR3 is 17 amino acids.

This chain uses TRBV11-2 with TRBJ1-6; no clear D. The CDR3 contains 12 residues. CDR1 SGHAT and CDR2 FQNNGV come from the germline V gene. V lost 1 base and J 16 bases, leaving 11 bases between the germline ends. The CDR3: CASSLGGPALHF. The DNA for the CDR3 is TGTGCCAGCAGCTTAGGAGGGCCAGCTCTCCACTTT.

The chain is built from TRBV11-2 and TRBJ2-7; possibly TRBD2 for D (5 bases). The V and J ends lost 1 base and 6 bases respectively, with 13 bases between them. This CDR3 has 14 amino acids. From germline, CDR1 is SGHAT and CDR2 FQNNGV. The CDR3 here is CASSLASYRIEQYF. The CDR3 DNA is TGTGCCAGCAGCTTAGCTAGCTATCGTATCGAGCAGTACTTC.

The chain carries TRBV18 and TRBJ2-1, with D possibly matching TRBD2 (5 bases). Trimming took 0 bases from V and 5 from J, leaving 11 bases between them. Germline CDR1 KGHSH, CDR2 LQKENI. The CDR3 length is 15 residues. CDR3 region: CASSPPFDGDNEQFF. CDR3 in DNA: TGTGCCAGCTCACCACCGTTCGACGGGGACAATGAGCAGTTCTTC.

This clone was found once. The chain recombines TRBV19 with TRBJ2-3, with TRBD1 as a possible D gene (5 bases). Deletions cut 3 bases from V and 3 bases from J, with 13 bases between. Germline loops: CDR1 LNHDA, CDR2 SQIVND (reference sequence). This CDR3 is built from 15 residues. CDR3 coding DNA: TGTGCCAGTAGTATGTGGACACGGACGACAGATACGCAGTATTTT. Its translation is CASSMWTRTTDTQYF.

By share, this clone counts as medium-sized. The chain is built from TRBV5-4 and TRBJ2-3, with TRBD2 matching over 10 bases. The CDR3 extends over 17 amino acids. CDR1 is SGHNT, CDR2 YYREEE, per germline (reference sequence). V lost 5 bases and J lost 6; bases outside the gene matches: 15. Written as DNA, the CDR3 is TGTGCCAGCAGAACAACCGGGACTAGCGTGCTGGGGGATACGCAGTATTTT. This sequence encodes CASRTTGTSVLGDTQYF.